This T cell receptor (beta chain) emerged from a study (dated by TCRdb to about 2015). At the level of the whole study: The study tested whether tumor-infiltrating Tregs in breast cancer are recruited from blood Tregs or converted in situ from other CD4+ T cell subsets. Broad study findings and their caveats: In terms of TCR gene usage, tumor memory CD4+ T cells clustered together with blood and lymph node memory CD4+ cells, as well as with lymph node naive CD4+ cells. Validation in the larger cohort was restricted to a single TCR beta V-J rearrangement rather than whole repertoires. Tumor-infiltrating Treg TCR alpha and beta sequences overlapped most with tumor naive CD4+ T cells, then with blood naive CD4+ T cells.

The CDR3, cysteine through phenylalanine, is 16 amino acids long. Only the CDR3 part of the read is kept: 48 bases, read in frame from the first base. The germline V gene specifies MGHRA as CDR1 and YSYEKL as CDR2. V is cut back by 0 bases and J by 4 bases, with 5 bases in the junction unmatched. The Miltenyi Naive CD4+ T Cell Isolation kit was used to purify naive CD4+ T cells, and CD25 microbeads were used to remove Tregs. Tregs, naive and memory CD4+ T cells from tumor, blood and ipsilateral draining lymph nodes of a few breast cancer patients underwent full-length TCR alpha and beta sequencing. Mononuclear cells from lymph nodes or around 53 ml of peripheral blood were isolated by Ficoll density gradient centrifugation. Sorted cell populations were confirmed by FACS to exceed 90% purity. For this clonotype: Its antigen specificity is not known. The sample holds no much larger clone one base away, and base qualities are not on file.

Full-length TCR variable regions were amplified by 5' RACE PCR with constant-region reverse primers, followed by semi-nested PCR with Nested Universal Primer A. Using the ReliaPrep RNA Cell Miniprep System, total RNA was extracted, and the SMARTer RACE 5'/3' Kit was then used to reverse transcribe the RNA into 5'RACE-ready cDNA. Multiplex adaptors were used to barcode the full-length TCR alpha and beta libraries, which were then sequenced on an Illumina MiSeq. The source study handled its data this way. For each of nine subset-tissue groups, sequencing data from the five patients were combined, and the groups were compared by unsupervised clustering of TCR gene usage. The Morisita-Horn index, with shared sequences weighted by their contribution to each repertoire, was used to calculate repertoire similarity. The public reads were reanalyzed by TCRdb: fastp trimming at Q25, MiXCR alignment, in-frame beta chains only. Every distinct CDR3 protein forms one entry, paired with its most common genes and DNA. The V and J calls follow TCRdb's processing rather than the paper's. Recorded for this sample are about 54,000 distinct CDR3 sequences; about a sixth of them occurred a single time. The ten top clones hold approximately 2.1% of the sample.

The sample was naive CD4+ T cells sorted from blood. The cell subset or site tag for this specimen amounts to: naive CD4+ T cells, CD4+CD45RA+CD25-. The rearrangement joined TRBV4-1 to TRBJ2-5, and TRBD2 matches 10 of the central bases. This clonotype was obtained from a female donor with breast cancer. The CDR3 protein is CASSQEPSGGGETQYF. The nucleotides read TGCGCCAGCAGCCAAGAACCTAGCGGGGGAGGAGAGACCCAGTACTTC.